The 32 T cell receptor beta chains in this list originate from one sample, sequenced in a study of blood T cell repertoires in COVID-19. TCRdb keeps only in-frame clones here, not all; method: immunoSEQ multiplex PCR. The sample lists under 150,000 clones, approximately 80% seen once, with roughly 8.6% in the top ten. Sample: peripheral blood. The receptors here all came from a woman at least 80 years old in a cohort sampled during active or convalescent COVID-19.

This clone was detected once. The chain uses TRBV7-6 and TRBJ1-3; D is ambiguous. The V end lost 5 bases, the J end lost 0 bases, and 14 bases lay between the germline ends. CDR3 length equals 16 residues. Germline CDR1 SGHVS, CDR2 FNYEAQ. CDR3 protein: CASSPAPGSSGNTIYF. The CDR3 DNA reads TGTGCCAGCAGCCCAGCCCCGGGGTCCTCTGGAAACACCATATATTTT.

The rearrangement links TRBV25-1 to TRBJ1-6, with 10 nucleotides matching TRBD1. Germline lookup yields CDR1 MGHDK and CDR2 SYGVNS. The CDR3 has 15 amino acids. Trimming at V came to 6 bases and at J to 6 bases, leaving 5 bases not matched to a gene. The CDR3 is CASRTTGGPNSPLHF. The CDR3 region has the DNA TGTGCCAGCAGAACGACAGGGGGCCCTAATTCACCCCTCCACTTT.

The chain has TRBV10-3 and TRBJ1-1, with D unclear. Germline V gives CDR1 ENHRY, CDR2 SYGVKD. Between the trimmed V and J ends, which lost 0 bases and 4 bases, there was a span of 12 bases. The CDR3 is 15 amino acids. The CDR3, as DNA: TGTGCCATCAGTGAGTCCGCGGCCCTGGGCACTGAAGCTTTCTTT. Its protein is CAISESAALGTEAFF.

The chain has TRBV6-1 and TRBJ2-5; TRBD2 matches at 8 bases. The CDR3 has 14 amino acids. Germline CDR1 and CDR2: MNHNS and SASEGT. Trimming cost V 2 bases and J 4 bases; bases outside gene matches: 3. Written as DNA, the CDR3 is TGTGCCAGCAGTGAATGGGGACTAGTAGAGACCCAGTACTTC. Residues: CASSEWGLVETQYF.

This clone was detected a few times. The V and J genes are TRBV7-2 and TRBJ2-1; perhaps TRBD2 as D (6 bases). Per the germline V gene, CDR1 is SGHTA and CDR2 is FQGNSA. The CDR3 runs to 13 residues. V lost 5 bases, J lost 10 bases, and 15 bases lay in between. This chain's CDR3 is CASSQKPGLEQFF. The CDR3 DNA reads as TGTGCCAGCAGCCAAAAACCGGGACTGGAGCAGTTCTTC.

The chain combines TRBV29-1 with TRBJ1-1, with 9 bases identical to TRBD1. The V and J ends lost 7 bases and 7 bases, in that order; junction bases with no gene match: 7. Per the germline V gene, CDR1 is SQVTM and CDR2 is ANQGSEA. The CDR3 extends over 12 amino acids. The CDR3 DNA reads TGCAGCGGGAACAGGGGGCAAGGTGAAGCTTTCTTT. It codes for CSGNRGQGEAFF.

This rearrangement joins TRBV5-5 to TRBJ2-5; 15 bases agree with TRBD2. The CDR3 contains 15 residues. Germline V gives CDR1 SGHKS, CDR2 YYEKEE (reference sequence). V shed 4 bases and J 5 bases; nucleotides not matched to a gene: 3. In DNA, the CDR3 is TGTGCCAGCAGCCCAGGACTAGCGGGGGGGGAGACCCAGTACTTC. Amino acid sequence: CASSPGLAGGETQYF.

This chain uses TRBV6-5 with TRBJ2-7; no reliable D call. Germline loops: CDR1 MNHEY, CDR2 SVGAGI. The CDR3 consists of 14 residues. The V end was cut by 0 bases, the J end by 0 bases, with 6 bases between. The CDR3 spells CASSYSSGSYEQYF. In nucleotides, the CDR3 is TGTGCCAGCAGTTACTCGTCGGGCTCCTACGAGCAGTACTTC.

V is TRBV5-1 and J is TRBJ1-1; perhaps TRBD1 as D (6 bases). From germline, CDR1 is SGHRS and CDR2 YFSETQ. This CDR3 has 15 amino acids. V was cut by 3 bases and J by 1 base, with 13 bases left in between. CDR3: CASSSVPTGNTEAFF. As DNA, the CDR3 is TGCGCCAGCAGCTCCGTCCCGACAGGGAACACTGAAGCTTTCTTT. The complete variable domain, with remaining parts taken from reference TRBV5-1 and TRBJ1-1, reads KAGVTQTPRYLIKTRGQQVTLSCSPISGHRSVSWYQQTPGQGLQFLFEYFSETQRNKGNFPGRFSGRQFSNSRSEMNVSTLELGDSALYLCASSSVPTGNTEAFFGQGTRLTVV.

The chain recombines TRBV30 with TRBJ2-1, with 10 bases aligning to TRBD1. Germline V gene data show CDR1 as GTSNPN and CDR2 as SVGIG (reference sequence). The CDR3 has 12 residues. After removal of 8 bases from V and 6 bases from J, the junction contained 4 bases not matched to a gene. The CDR3 nucleotides read TGTGCCCGCGACAGGGGGCCCAATGAGCAGTTCTTC. It codes for CARDRGPNEQFF. The full variable domain, rest sourced from reference TRBV30 and TRBJ2-1, is SQTIHQWPATLVQPVGSPLSLECTVEGTSNPNLYWYRQAAGRGLQLLFYSVGIGQISSEVPQNLSASRPQDRQFILSSKKLLLSDSGFYLCARDRGPNEQFFGPGTRLTVL.

The chain recombines TRBV24-1 with TRBJ1-2, with unresolved D. The CDR3 covers 13 residues. Germline-derived CDR1 and CDR2 are KGHDR and SFDVKD. The V gene lost 4 bases and the J gene lost 4 bases, with 9 bases spanning the gap. CDR3: CATSETSFYGYTF. The CDR3 DNA reads TGTGCCACCAGTGAGACATCTTTCTATGGCTACACCTTC.

The V and J genes are TRBV6-2 or TRBV6-3 and TRBJ1-2; no clear D. Per germline, CDR1 MNHEY and CDR2 SVGEGT. The length of the CDR3 is 15 residues. Trimming stripped 2 bases from V and 2 bases from J, with 12 bases between. This chain's CDR3 is CASSYPMGGNYGYTF. CDR3 DNA: TGTGCCAGCAGTTACCCGATGGGAGGGAACTATGGCTACACCTTC.

V is TRBV5-1 and J is TRBJ2-7; tentatively, D is TRBD1 (5 bases). This CDR3 is built from 14 residues. The V end was cut by 0 bases, the J end by 4 bases, with 11 bases between. Germline V CDR1 and CDR2: SGHRS, YFSETQ. The CDR3 DNA reads TGCGCCAGCAGCTTGGGGGGCGAGTTTTACGAGCAGTACTTC. Its protein product is CASSLGGEFYEQYF. Full variable domain (rest looked up from reference TRBV5-1 and TRBJ2-7): KAGVTQTPRYLIKTRGQQVTLSCSPISGHRSVSWYQQTPGQGLQFLFEYFSETQRNKGNFPGRFSGRQFSNSRSEMNVSTLELGDSALYLCASSLGGEFYEQYFGPGTRLTVT.

The V call is TRBV7-3, the J call TRBJ1-2; 7 positions match TRBD1. Germline loops: CDR1 SGHTA, CDR2 FQGTGA. The CDR3 has 13 amino acids. Trimming removed 5 bases from V and 7 bases from J; junction bases left unmatched: 7. The CDR3 sequence: CASSLSQGSGYTF. CDR3 in DNA: TGTGCCAGCAGCCTCTCACAGGGGAGTGGCTACACCTTC.

The chain links TRBV18 to TRBJ1-5; TRBD1 matches at 7 bases. The CDR3 runs 13 residues. V lost 4 bases, J lost 5 bases, and 2 bases stayed unmatched. Germline V lookup: CDR1 KGHSH, CDR2 LQKENI. The CDR3 protein is CASSQGQDQPQHF. CDR3 sequence (DNA): TGTGCCAGCTCACAAGGACAGGATCAGCCCCAGCATTTT. Full variable domain (rest looked up from reference TRBV18 and TRBJ1-5): NAGVMQNPRHLVRRRGQEARLRCSPMKGHSHVYWYRQLPEEGLKFMVYLQKENIIDESGMPKERFSAEFPKEGPSILRIQQVVRGDSAAYFCASSQGQDQPQHFGDGTRLSIL.

V and J are TRBV5-1 and TRBJ1-1, with 10 bases fitting TRBD1. This CDR3 has 13 residues. Per germline, CDR1 SGHRS and CDR2 YFSETQ. With V trimmed by 4 bases and J by 5 bases, 2 bases remained unmatched. DNA of the CDR3: TGCGCCAGCAGCCGGGACAGGGGTACTGAAGCTTTCTTT. Protein: CASSRDRGTEAFF.

The chain is built from TRBV7-2 and TRBJ1-4; D not certain. The CDR3 runs to 16 residues. The V gene's germline CDR1 is SGHTA and CDR2 FQGNSA. The ends were cut back, 4 bases at V and 5 bases at J, with 17 bases in the middle. Here the CDR3 DNA reads TGTGCCAGCAGCTCCTTCCCCGGTCTCTTAAATGAAAAACTGTTTTTT. It yields the protein CASSSFPGLLNEKLFF. Full variable domain (rest looked up from reference TRBV7-2 and TRBJ1-4): GAGVSQSPSNKVTEKGKDVELRCDPISGHTALYWYRQSLGQGLEFLIYFQGNSAPDKSGLPSDRFSAERTGGSVSTLTIQRTQQEDSAVYLCASSSFPGLLNEKLFFGSGTQLSVL.

In nucleotides, the CDR3 is TGCAGCGTTGGCGGTCTTTTAGACTATGGCTACACCTTC. Amino acid sequence: CSVGGLLDYGYTF. The chain joins TRBV29-1 to TRBJ1-2; D remains ambiguous. The germline V gene encodes CDR1 SQVTM and CDR2 ANQGSEA. The CDR3 length is 13 residues. Trimming removed 4 bases from V and 3 bases from J, with 12 bases in between. Combining the CDR3 with reference TRBV29-1 and TRBJ1-2 gives the whole variable domain SAVISQKPSRDICQRGTSLTIQCQVDSQVTMMFWYRQQPGQSLTLIATANQGSEATYESGFVIDKFPISRPNLTFSTLTVSNMSPEDSSIYLCSVGGLLDYGYTFGSGTRLTVV.

The genes are TRBV6-2 or TRBV6-3 and TRBJ2-1; 9 bases line up with TRBD2. This CDR3 region has 14 residues. CDR1 and CDR2 (germline): MNHEY, SVGEGT. V lost 5 bases to trimming and J lost 4 bases; unmatched junction nucleotides: 3. The CDR3 region has the DNA TGTGCCAGCAGTCAACTAGCGGGTTACAATGAGCAGTTCTTC. The encoded protein is CASSQLAGYNEQFF.

V usage is TRBV5-4 and J usage is TRBJ2-5, with TRBD2 identical over 9 bases. The V gene end was trimmed by 0 bases and the J gene end by 2 bases; junction bases not matched to a gene: 5. This CDR3 region has 16 residues. Germline CDR1 SGHNT, CDR2 YYREEE (reference sequence). The CDR3: CASSLGGAGGQETQYF. As DNA, the CDR3 is TGTGCCAGCAGCTTGGGTGGTGCGGGGGGGCAAGAGACCCAGTACTTC. Filled out from reference TRBV5-4 and TRBJ2-5, the complete variable domain reads ETGVTQSPTHLIKTRGQQVTLRCSSQSGHNTVSWYQQALGQGPQFIFQYYREEENGRGNFPPRFSGLQFPNYSSELNVNALELDDSALYLCASSLGGAGGQETQYFGPGTRLLVL.

This chain links TRBV6-5 with TRBJ1-2; 10 bases are a match to TRBD1. This CDR3 has 12 residues. V lost 6 bases to trimming and J lost 14 bases; unmatched junction nucleotides: 9. Germline assignment: CDR1 MNHEY and CDR2 SVGAGI. CDR3 DNA sequence: TGTGCCAGCAGGACCGGGACAGGGGTTCAAACCTTC. Its translation: CASRTGTGVQTF.

This clone was seen a handful of times. The CDR3 nucleotides are TGTGCCAGCAGTGTTTCGGGGGGCGCCGACACCGGGGAGCTGTTTTTT. This translates into CASSVSGGADTGELFF. The V and J genes are TRBV2 and TRBJ2-2, with a possible D match to TRBD2 (7 bases). This CDR3 is built from 16 residues. Germline V CDR1 and CDR2: SNHLY, FYNNEI. V dropped 4 bases and J dropped 3 bases, with 15 bases sitting between them.

The chain has TRBV28 and TRBJ2-3; 7 nucleotides match TRBD1. V lost 3 bases, J lost 3 bases, and 9 bases stayed unmatched. The CDR3 covers 16 residues. From germline, CDR1 is MDHEN and CDR2 SYDVKM. In DNA, the CDR3 is TGTGCCAGCAGTTTCAGTAGGGGGCGCAGTACAGATACGCAGTATTTT. Amino acids: CASSFSRGRSTDTQYF.

This chain joins TRBV6-2 or TRBV6-3 and TRBJ1-2, with D unclear. The CDR3 extends over 12 amino acids. Trimming shortened V by 2 bases and J by 5 bases, and 6 bases separated the two germline ends. CDR1 is MNHEY and CDR2 is SVGEGT in the germline V gene. The CDR3 region has the DNA TGTGCCAGCAGTTACGGGCGATATGGCTACACCTTC. Amino acid sequence: CASSYGRYGYTF.

A single count supports this clone. The chain recombines TRBV9 with TRBJ2-5; TRBD1 matches at 9 bases. The CDR3 totals 14 residues. The V gene end was trimmed by 4 bases and the J gene end by 3 bases; junction bases not matched to a gene: 4. The germline CDR1 and CDR2 sequences are SGDLS and YYNGEE. The CDR3 is CASSPGTGKETQYF. In nucleotides, the CDR3 is TGTGCCAGCAGCCCCGGGACAGGGAAAGAGACCCAGTACTTC.

In this sample, this clone turned up a few times. The genes are TRBV5-1 and TRBJ2-3; no reliable D call. Germline loops: CDR1 SGHRS, CDR2 YFSETQ. This CDR3 spans 12 amino acids. Trimming cost V 0 bases and J 5 bases, with 4 bases left between them. The CDR3 coding sequence is TGCGCCAGCAGCTTGGTAGTAGATACGCAGTATTTT. Residues: CASSLVVDTQYF.

This sequence joins TRBV29-1 and TRBJ1-2, with 9 positions matching TRBD1. The CDR3 covers 14 residues. V shed 4 bases, J shed 5 bases, and the junction held 8 bases outside the gene matches. CDR1 and CDR2 (germline): SQVTM, ANQGSEA. The CDR3 region has the DNA TGCAGCGTTGGACGACAGGGGGGAGGGTATGGCTACACCTTC. Its protein is CSVGRQGGGYGYTF.

The chain combines TRBV5-1 with TRBJ1-2; 7 bases match TRBD1. This CDR3 spans 15 amino acids. J gave up 5 bases and V 4 bases, and 11 bases lay outside the gene matches. CDR1 SGHRS and CDR2 YFSETQ come from the germline V gene. CDR3 DNA: TGCGCCAGCAGCGATAGGACAGGAGCGGAGTATGGCTACACCTTC. The encoded protein is CASSDRTGAEYGYTF.

This clone was counted a single time. The chain employs TRBV6-1 and TRBJ1-5, with D unresolved. This CDR3 is 17 amino acids long. Germline CDR1 and CDR2: MNHNS and SASEGT. Trimming took off 4 bases at V and 0 bases at J, with 16 bases between the two ends. The DNA of the CDR3 is TGTGCCAGCAGTGGTTTTACAGTTCTTAATAGCAATCAGCCCCAGCATTTT. It specifies CASSGFTVLNSNQPQHF.

This clone came up once. The chain recombines TRBV5-1 with TRBJ2-1, with a tentative D call TRBD1 (5 bases). Germline assignment: CDR1 SGHRS and CDR2 YFSETQ. V shed 0 bases and J shed 5 bases, with 9 bases lying between them. The CDR3 loop spans 14 amino acids. DNA of the CDR3: TGCGCCAGCAGCTTGGTGGCAGGGAACAATGAGCAGTTCTTC. Translating it yields CASSLVAGNNEQFF.

V is TRBV28 and J is TRBJ1-5; possible D gene TRBD1, 6 bases. CDR1 and CDR2 (germline): MDHEN, SYDVKM. Trimming removed 5 bases at V and 0 bases at J, with 14 bases between. This CDR3 spans 16 amino acids. The CDR3 protein is CASSNGGGLSNQPQHF. CDR3 sequence (DNA): TGTGCCAGCAGTAACGGCGGGGGGCTTAGCAATCAGCCCCAGCATTTT. Complete variable domain (other parts from reference TRBV28 and TRBJ1-5): DVKVTQSSRYLVKRTGEKVFLECVQDMDHENMFWYRQDPGLGLRLIYFSYDVKMKEKGDIPEGYSVSREKKERFSLILESASTNQTSMYLCASSNGGGLSNQPQHFGDGTRLSIL.

The V call is TRBV2, the J call TRBJ2-3; perhaps TRBD2 as D (7 bases). There are 14 residues in the CDR3. The germline V gene encodes CDR1 SNHLY and CDR2 FYNNEI. Deletions cut 7 bases from V and 0 bases from J, with 11 bases between. The CDR3 protein is CASMRGPSTDTQYF. The CDR3 DNA is TGTGCCAGCATGCGGGGGCCGAGCACAGATACGCAGTATTTT. The entire variable domain, with the rest obtained from reference TRBV2 and TRBJ2-3, is as follows: EPEVTQTPSHQVTQMGQEVILRCVPISNHLYFYWYRQILGQKVEFLVSFYNNEISEKSEIFDDQFSVERPDGSNFTLKIRSTKLEDSAMYFCASMRGPSTDTQYFGPGTRLTVL.